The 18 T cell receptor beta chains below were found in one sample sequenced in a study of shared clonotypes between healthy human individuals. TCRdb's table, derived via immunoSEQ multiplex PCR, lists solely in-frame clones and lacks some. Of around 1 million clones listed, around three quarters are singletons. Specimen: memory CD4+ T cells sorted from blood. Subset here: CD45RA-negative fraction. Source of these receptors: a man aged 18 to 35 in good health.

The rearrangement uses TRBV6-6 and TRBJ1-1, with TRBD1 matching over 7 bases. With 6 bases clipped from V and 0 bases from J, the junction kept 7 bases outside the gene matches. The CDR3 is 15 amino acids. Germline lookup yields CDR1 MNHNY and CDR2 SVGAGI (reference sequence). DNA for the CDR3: TGTGCCAGCAGCCGAGACAGGGCAGTGAACACTGAAGCTTTCTTT. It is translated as CASSRDRAVNTEAFF.

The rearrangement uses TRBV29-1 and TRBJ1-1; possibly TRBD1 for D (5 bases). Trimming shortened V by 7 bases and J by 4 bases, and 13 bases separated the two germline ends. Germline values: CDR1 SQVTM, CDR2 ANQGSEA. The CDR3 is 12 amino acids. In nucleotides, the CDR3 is TGCAGCGCTGGGGCCTTGAGCACTGAAGCTTTCTTT. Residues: CSAGALSTEAFF. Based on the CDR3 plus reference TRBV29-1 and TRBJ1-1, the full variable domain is SAVISQKPSRDICQRGTSLTIQCQVDSQVTMMFWYRQQPGQSLTLIATANQGSEATYESGFVIDKFPISRPNLTFSTLTVSNMSPEDSSIYLCSAGALSTEAFFGQGTRLTVV.

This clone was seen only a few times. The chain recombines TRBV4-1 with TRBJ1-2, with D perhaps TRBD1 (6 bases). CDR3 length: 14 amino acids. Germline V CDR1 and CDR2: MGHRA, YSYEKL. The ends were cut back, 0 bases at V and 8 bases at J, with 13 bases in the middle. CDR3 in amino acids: CASSQDDRHVGYTF. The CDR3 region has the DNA TGCGCCAGCAGCCAAGACGACAGGCATGTCGGCTACACCTTC.

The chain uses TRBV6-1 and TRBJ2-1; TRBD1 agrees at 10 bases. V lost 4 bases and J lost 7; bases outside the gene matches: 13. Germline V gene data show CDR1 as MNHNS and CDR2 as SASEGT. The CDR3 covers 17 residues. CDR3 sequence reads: CASSVTTGTGARNEQFF. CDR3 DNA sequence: TGTGCCAGCAGTGTCACAACCGGGACAGGGGCTCGAAATGAGCAGTTCTTC.

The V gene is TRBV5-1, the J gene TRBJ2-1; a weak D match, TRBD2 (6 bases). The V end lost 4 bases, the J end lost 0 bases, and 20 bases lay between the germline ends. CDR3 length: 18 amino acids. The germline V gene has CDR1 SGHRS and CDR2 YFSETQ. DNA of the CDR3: TGCGCCAGCAGCAGGACTACCGCGGGACGGAGCTCCTACAATGAGCAGTTCTTC. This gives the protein CASSRTTAGRSSYNEQFF. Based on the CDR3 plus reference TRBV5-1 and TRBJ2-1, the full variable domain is KAGVTQTPRYLIKTRGQQVTLSCSPISGHRSVSWYQQTPGQGLQFLFEYFSETQRNKGNFPGRFSGRQFSNSRSEMNVSTLELGDSALYLCASSRTTAGRSSYNEQFFGPGTRLTVL.

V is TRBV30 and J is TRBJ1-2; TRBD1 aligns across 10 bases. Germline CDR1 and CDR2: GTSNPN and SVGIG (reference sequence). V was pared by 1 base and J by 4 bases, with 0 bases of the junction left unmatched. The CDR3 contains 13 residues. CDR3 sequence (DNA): TGTGCCTGGAGTGGACAGGGGGCCTATGGCTACACCTTC. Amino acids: CAWSGQGAYGYTF.

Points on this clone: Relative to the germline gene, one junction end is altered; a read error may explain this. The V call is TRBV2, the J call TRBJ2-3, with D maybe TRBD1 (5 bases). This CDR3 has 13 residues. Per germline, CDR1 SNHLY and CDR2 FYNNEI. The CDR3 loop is CASTEGHTDTQYF. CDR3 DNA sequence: TGTGCCAGCACTGAAGGACACACAGATACGCAGTATTTT.

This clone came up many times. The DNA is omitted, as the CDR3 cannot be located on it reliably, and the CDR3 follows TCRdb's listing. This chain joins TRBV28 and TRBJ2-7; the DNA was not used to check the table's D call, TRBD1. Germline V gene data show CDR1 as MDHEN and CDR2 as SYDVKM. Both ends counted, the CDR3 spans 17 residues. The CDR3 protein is CASSSSTWVPSGYEQYF.

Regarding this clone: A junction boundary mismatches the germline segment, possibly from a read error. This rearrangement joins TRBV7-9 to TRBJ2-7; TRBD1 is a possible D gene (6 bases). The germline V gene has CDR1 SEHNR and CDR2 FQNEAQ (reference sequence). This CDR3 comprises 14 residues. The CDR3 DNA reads TGTGCCAGCAGCGTAGCAGGGGCTGCCCACGAGCAGTACTTC. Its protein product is CASSVAGAAHEQYF.

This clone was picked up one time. Here the CDR3 reads CSVLDSGRLYEQYF. The CDR3 DNA reads as TGCAGCGTCCTTGATAGCGGGAGGCTCTACGAGCAGTACTTC. V and J are TRBV29-1 and TRBJ2-7, with 10 bases fitting TRBD2. Unmatched junction bases numbered 8, after V lost 6 bases and J lost 3 bases. The germline CDR1 and CDR2 sequences are SQVTM and ANQGSEA. CDR3 length: 14 residues.

Here the CDR3 reads CASSKGVHETQYF. The DNA for the CDR3 is TGTGCCAGCTCAAAAGGGGTCCACGAGACCCAGTACTTC. This chain connects TRBV11-2 to TRBJ2-5; a possible D gene is TRBD1 (5 bases). Germline V CDR1 and CDR2: SGHAT, FQNNGV. V lost 8 bases and J lost 5, with 15 bases in between. This CDR3 contains 13 residues.

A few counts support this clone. CDR3 amino acids: CSVSPGAGGYEQYF. In DNA form, the CDR3 reads TGCAGCGTTTCCCCTGGCGCCGGCGGCTACGAGCAGTACTTC. The chain links TRBV29-1 to TRBJ2-7; D is unresolved. Germline-derived CDR1 and CDR2 are SQVTM and ANQGSEA. The CDR3 runs 14 residues. V lost 5 bases to trimming and J lost 3 bases, with 17 bases between them.

The CDR3 loop is CASSGPGTGDQPQHF. CDR3 nucleotide sequence: TGTGCCAGCAGTGGGCCCGGGACAGGGGATCAGCCCCAGCATTTT. The V gene is TRBV6-1, the J gene TRBJ1-5, with 10 bases aligning to TRBD1. With V trimmed by 4 bases and J by 5 bases, 5 bases remained unmatched. The length of the CDR3 is 15 residues. Germline loops: CDR1 MNHNS, CDR2 SASEGT.

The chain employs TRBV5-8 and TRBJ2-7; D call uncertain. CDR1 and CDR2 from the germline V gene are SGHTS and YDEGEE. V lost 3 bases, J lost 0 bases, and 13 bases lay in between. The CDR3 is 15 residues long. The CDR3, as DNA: TGTGCCAGCAGCTCGATAACCCGGAGCTCCTACGAGCAGTACTTC. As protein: CASSSITRSSYEQYF.

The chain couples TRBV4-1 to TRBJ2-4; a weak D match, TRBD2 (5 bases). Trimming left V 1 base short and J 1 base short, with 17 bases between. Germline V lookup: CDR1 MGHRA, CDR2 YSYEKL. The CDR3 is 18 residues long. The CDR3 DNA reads TGCGCCAGCAGCCAAGGTCCCCAACGGGGTGCTGCCAAAAACATTCAGTACTTC. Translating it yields CASSQGPQRGAAKNIQYF.

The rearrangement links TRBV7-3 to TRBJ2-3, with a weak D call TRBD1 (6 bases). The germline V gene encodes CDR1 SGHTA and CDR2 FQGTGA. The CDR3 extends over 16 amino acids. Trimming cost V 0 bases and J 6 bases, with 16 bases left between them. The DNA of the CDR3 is TGTGCCAGCAGCTTAACGGGTGGGGGCGCGGTGGATACGCAGTATTTT. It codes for CASSLTGGGAVDTQYF.

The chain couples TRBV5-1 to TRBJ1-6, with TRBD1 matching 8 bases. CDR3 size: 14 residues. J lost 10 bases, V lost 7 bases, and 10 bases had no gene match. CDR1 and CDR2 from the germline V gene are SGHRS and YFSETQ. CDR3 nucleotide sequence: TGCGCCAGCCGCCAGGGGGCGGGAGGATCACCCCTCCACTTT. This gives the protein CASRQGAGGSPLHF.

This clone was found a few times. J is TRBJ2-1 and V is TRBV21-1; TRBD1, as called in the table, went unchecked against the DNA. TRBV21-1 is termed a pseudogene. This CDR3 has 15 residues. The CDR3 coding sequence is TGTGCCAGCAGCAAAGTCCCTGAAGGGGGCCGTGAGCAGTTCTTC. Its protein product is CASSKVPEGGREQFF.